The 31 T cell receptor beta chains given below trace back to one sample, sequenced in a study of shared clonotypes between healthy human individuals. Measured with immunoSEQ multiplex PCR; TCRdb has only the in-frame clones, and not every one. The top ten clones hold more than 1.5% of a sample with more than 2 million clones, about 93% of them seen once. Positively selected for CCR7, the CD45RO-negative cells used as naive CD8 cells excluded terminally differentiated effector memory CD45RA+ cells. Sequenced sample: naive CD8+ T cells from PBMCs. The receptors were sampled from a man younger than 35 in good health. Some clones in this sample may be carry-over from other donors' samples.

This clone has only one observation. V and J are TRBV19 and TRBJ1-1; perhaps TRBD1 as D (6 bases). From germline, CDR1 is LNHDA and CDR2 SQIVND (reference sequence). This CDR3 spans 18 amino acids. Trimming cost V 5 bases and J 0 bases, with 22 bases left between them. CDR3 DNA: TGTGCCAGTAGTGTCCTCGAGGCAGGGCGGGACATGAACACTGAAGCTTTCTTT. Encoded protein: CASSVLEAGRDMNTEAFF.

V and J are TRBV5-4 and TRBJ2-3; 9 nucleotides align to TRBD2. CDR3 length: 16 residues. Germline assignment: CDR1 SGHNT and CDR2 YYREEE (reference sequence). V dropped 0 bases and J dropped 2; count of bases not matched to a gene: 4. The CDR3 coding sequence is TGTGCCAGCAGCTTGGGGCTAGCGGGATCCACAGATACGCAGTATTTT. Translating it yields CASSLGLAGSTDTQYF.

This clone was counted only a few times. Other nucleotide sequences in the sample specify the same CDR3. The CDR3 reads CAWSLDTEAFF. Here the CDR3 DNA reads TGTGCCTGGAGTCTCGACACTGAAGCTTTCTTT. This chain links TRBV30 with TRBJ1-1, with unresolved D. The V end lost 2 bases, the J end lost 3 bases, and 4 bases lay between the germline ends. This CDR3 contains 11 residues. Germline assignment: CDR1 GTSNPN and CDR2 SVGIG (reference sequence).

The CDR3 is CASSQRAGTLKSELFF. The CDR3 DNA sequence: TGCGCCAGCAGCCAACGCGCCGGGACGCTCAAGTCGGAACTGTTTTTT. The chain employs TRBV4-1 and TRBJ1-4; D perhaps matches TRBD1 (5 bases). The germline V and J ends were trimmed by 2 bases and 12 bases, with 22 bases remaining between them. Germline-derived CDR1 and CDR2 are MGHRA and YSYEKL. The CDR3 is made up of 16 amino acids.

The chain employs TRBV28 and TRBJ2-5; D perhaps matches TRBD2 (5 bases). The CDR3 is 11 amino acids. With 7 bases removed from V and 4 bases from J, the gap between germline ends came to 7 bases. Germline values: CDR1 MDHEN, CDR2 SYDVKM. In nucleotides, the CDR3 is TGTGCCAGCATCCGGGGAGAGACCCAGTACTTC. This sequence encodes CASIRGETQYF.

This clone was seen a single time. This chain uses TRBV15 with TRBJ2-7, with D perhaps TRBD2 (5 bases). This CDR3 is built from 16 residues. V was pared by 2 bases and J by 5 bases, with 19 bases between. The germline CDR1 and CDR2 sequences are LNHNV and YYDKDF (reference sequence). The DNA of the CDR3 is TGTGCCACCAGCAGATCGAAGGGAGAGGTTTGGCACGAGCAGTACTTC. Translating gives CATSRSKGEVWHEQYF.

The chain combines TRBV4-1 with TRBJ1-1, with TRBD1 identical over 8 bases. The V gene end was trimmed by 0 bases and the J gene end by 4 bases; junction bases not matched to a gene: 7. The CDR3 runs to 16 residues. Germline values: CDR1 MGHRA, CDR2 YSYEKL. For the CDR3, the DNA is TGCGCCAGCAGCCAAGAAGACAGGGGATGGGGCACTGAAGCTTTCTTT. Translated: CASSQEDRGWGTEAFF.

The V call is TRBV7-8, the J call TRBJ2-7; 9 bases match TRBD1. The CDR3 has 15 residues. Losses at the gene ends were 6 bases for V and 1 base for J; bases not matched to a gene: 7. Germline lookup yields CDR1 SGHVS and CDR2 FQNEAQ. The CDR3 loop is CASSIRDRASYEQYF. CDR3 nucleotides: TGTGCCAGCAGTATCCGGGACAGGGCATCCTACGAGCAGTACTTC. The whole variable domain, filled in from reference TRBV7-8 and TRBJ2-7, reads GAGVSQSPRYKVAKRGQDVALRCDPISGHVSLFWYQQALGQGPEFLTYFQNEAQLDKSGLPSDRFFAERPEGSVSTLKIQRTQQEDSAVYLCASSIRDRASYEQYFGPGTRLTVT.

The J gene is TRBJ2-7, the V gene TRBV10-2, with no clear D. This CDR3 has 15 amino acids. Trimming took 8 bases from V and 4 from J, leaving 21 bases between them. Germline-derived CDR1 and CDR2 are WSHSY and SAAADI. As DNA, the CDR3 is TGCGCCAGCGGCCCAGGCACCTTCGCTCGGTACGAGCAGTACTTC. Translating gives CASGPGTFARYEQYF.

Concerning this clone itself: Other DNA sequences in the same sample also yield this CDR3. This sequence joins TRBV5-4 and TRBJ2-7; D is uncertain. Per germline, CDR1 SGHNT and CDR2 YYREEE (reference sequence). V lost 2 bases, J lost 3 bases, and 9 bases lay in between. CDR3 length equals 13 residues. DNA for the CDR3: TGTGCCAGCAGCTTTGGCGGAAACTACGAGCAGTACTTC. The encoded protein is CASSFGGNYEQYF.

The chain carries TRBV23-1 and TRBJ2-2, with a weak D call TRBD1 (6 bases). TRBV23-1 is reported as an ORF; its role is uncertain. This CDR3 region has 17 residues. The V end was cut by 7 bases, the J end by 3 bases, with 21 bases between. The CDR3 region is CASKAGAEGDDTGELFF. The CDR3 coding sequence is TGCGCCAGCAAAGCAGGGGCAGAGGGGGATGACACCGGGGAGCTGTTTTTT.

This clone was recorded once. V is TRBV18 and J is TRBJ1-1; unclear D gene. This CDR3 has 17 amino acids. Trimming took 1 base from V and 2 from J, leaving 17 bases between them. Germline loops: CDR1 KGHSH, CDR2 LQKENI. Here the CDR3 reads CASSPRSGLVFNTEAFF. The CDR3 DNA sequence: TGTGCCAGCTCACCACGGAGCGGTTTGGTATTTAACACTGAAGCTTTCTTT.

V and J are TRBV4-2 and TRBJ2-1, with 11 bases that match TRBD2. The CDR3 is made up of 17 amino acids. Trimming took 5 bases from V and 4 from J; bases not matched to a gene: 10. Germline-derived CDR1 and CDR2 are LGHNA and YNFKEQ. CDR3 in DNA: TGTGCCAGCAGCTCCCACCCGCTAGCGGGAGGATACAATGAGCAGTTCTTC. It encodes CASSSHPLAGGYNEQFF.

This sequence joins TRBV7-9 and TRBJ2-3, with 9 bases aligning to TRBD2. CDR1 and CDR2 (germline): SEHNR, FQNEAQ (reference sequence). Trimming cost V 1 base and J 6 bases; bases outside gene matches: 8. This CDR3 is built from 16 residues. As DNA, the CDR3 is TGTGCCAGCAGCTTAGATAGTAGCGGGAGTTGGGATACGCAGTATTTT. Its protein is CASSLDSSGSWDTQYF.

The V and J genes are TRBV5-1 and TRBJ2-3, with TRBD2 as a possible D gene (6 bases). The V gene's germline CDR1 is SGHRS and CDR2 YFSETQ. V lost 4 bases and J lost 5, with 26 bases in between. The CDR3 spans 18 residues. The CDR3 here is CASSPPSAAAFQKDTQYF. The CDR3 DNA sequence: TGCGCCAGCAGCCCGCCTAGCGCGGCAGCCTTCCAAAAAGATACGCAGTATTTT.

This clone was detected a few times. Other DNA variants within this sample encode the same CDR3. The rearrangement links TRBV28 to TRBJ1-5; no clear D. Trimming left V 5 bases short and J 2 bases short, with 10 bases between. Germline V gives CDR1 MDHEN, CDR2 SYDVKM. The CDR3 is made up of 14 amino acids. The CDR3 reads CASSPWTGNQPQHF. For the CDR3, the DNA is TGTGCCAGCAGTCCATGGACGGGCAATCAGCCCCAGCATTTT.

The CDR3 spells CASRPRDTPNYGYTF. The CDR3 bases are TGTGCCAGCAGACCCCGGGACACTCCTAACTATGGCTACACCTTC. V is TRBV6-4 and J is TRBJ1-2; tentative D call: TRBD1 (6 bases). The CDR3 totals 15 residues. The V end was cut by 6 bases, the J end by 0 bases, with 14 bases between. CDR1 is MRHNA and CDR2 is SNTAGT in the germline V gene.

V is TRBV7-9 and J is TRBJ2-2; 9 nucleotides line up with TRBD2. The V and J ends lost 4 bases and 4 bases, in that order; junction bases with no gene match: 10. Germline assignment: CDR1 SEHNR and CDR2 FQNEAQ (reference sequence). This CDR3 region has 17 residues. CDR3 in amino acids: CASSSLSGREGTGELFF. The CDR3 nucleotides read TGTGCCAGCAGCTCCCTATCTGGGCGGGAGGGCACCGGGGAGCTGTTTTTT.

J is TRBJ2-5 and V is TRBV7-9; tentatively, D is TRBD2 (7 bases). V shed 1 base and J shed 5 bases, with 11 bases lying between them. The CDR3 runs 14 residues. Germline CDR1 reads SEHNR; CDR2 reads FQNEAQ (reference sequence). CDR3 in amino acids: CASSLVGGAETQYF. CDR3 coding DNA: TGTGCCAGCAGCTTAGTAGGGGGGGCTGAGACCCAGTACTTC.

This sequence joins TRBV9 and TRBJ2-5; TRBD2 matches at 10 bases. V shed 0 bases and J 4 bases; nucleotides not matched to a gene: 3. The CDR3 spans 15 residues. Per germline, CDR1 SGDLS and CDR2 YYNGEE. DNA for the CDR3: TGTGCCAGCAGCGTAGGGCCTAGCGGGAGAGAGACCCAGTACTTC. Translating gives CASSVGPSGRETQYF.

V usage is TRBV21-1 and J usage is TRBJ2-7; the table names TRBD1, a call not compared with the DNA. TRBV21-1 is deemed a pseudogene. This CDR3 has 17 residues. The CDR3 coding sequence is TGTGCCAGCAGCAAAGGCGGTGGGACAGGGAGTACCTACGAGCAGTACTTC. It specifies CASSKGGGTGSTYEQYF.

The chain is built from TRBV14 and TRBJ1-4, with a possible D match to TRBD1 (5 bases). Per the germline V gene, CDR1 is SGHDN and CDR2 is FVKESK. CDR3 length: 16 amino acids. V gave up 0 bases and J gave up 4 bases, with 12 bases separating them. The CDR3 loop is CASSQDFGASNEKLFF. CDR3 DNA: TGTGCCAGCAGCCAAGATTTTGGGGCGAGTAATGAAAAACTGTTTTTT.

The gene calls are TRBV15 and TRBJ2-5; a possible D gene is TRBD2 (5 bases). The CDR3 is made up of 16 amino acids. V was shortened by 0 bases and J by 9 bases, with 20 bases between the two germline ends. Germline CDR1 reads LNHNV; CDR2 reads YYDKDF (reference sequence). The chain's CDR3 is CATSRDSRVSEVSQYF. The DNA for the CDR3 is TGTGCCACCAGCAGAGATTCGAGGGTCTCGGAGGTGTCCCAGTACTTC. Using reference TRBV15 and TRBJ2-5 for the parts outside the CDR3, the full variable domain is DAMVIQNPRYQVTQFGKPVTLSCSQTLNHNVMYWYQQKSSQAPKLLFHYYDKDFNNEADTPDNFQSRRPNTSFCFLDIRSPGLGDTAMYLCATSRDSRVSEVSQYFGPGTRLLVL.

The chain uses TRBV11-2 and TRBJ2-1, with a weak D call TRBD1 (5 bases). V gave up 5 bases and J gave up 9 bases, with 8 bases separating them. The CDR3 loop spans 11 amino acids. CDR1 is SGHAT, CDR2 FQNNGV, per germline. This CDR3 reads CASSLRGEQFF. In DNA form, the CDR3 reads TGTGCCAGCAGCCTAAGGGGTGAGCAGTTCTTC.

This clone was picked up a small number of times. The gene calls are TRBV10-3 and TRBJ1-5; no clear D. V dropped 3 bases and J dropped 1 base, with 4 bases sitting between them. CDR1 is ENHRY and CDR2 is SYGVKD in the germline V gene. The CDR3 is 13 residues long. The CDR3 loop reads CAISDISNQPQHF. CDR3 DNA: TGTGCCATCAGTGACATCAGCAATCAGCCCCAGCATTTT.

The chain uses TRBV10-3 and TRBJ2-7; tentatively, D is TRBD1 (5 bases). The CDR3 extends over 14 amino acids. The germline CDR1 and CDR2 sequences are ENHRY and SYGVKD. V shed 5 bases and J shed 2 bases, with 13 bases lying between them. CDR3 nucleotides: TGTGCCATCAGTCAGCCAGGGTCCCCCTACGAGCAGTACTTC. It encodes CAISQPGSPYEQYF.

The chain uses TRBV10-1 and TRBJ2-1, with D maybe TRBD2 (5 bases). The CDR3 runs 14 residues. V lost 0 bases to trimming and J lost 9 bases, with 12 bases between them. The germline V gene encodes CDR1 WNHNN and CDR2 SYGVQD (reference sequence). The CDR3 loop is CASSESVRRAEQFF. DNA for the CDR3: TGCGCCAGCAGTGAGTCGGTTCGGCGGGCTGAGCAGTTCTTC.

The chain has TRBV5-1 and TRBJ2-1, with D perhaps TRBD1 (6 bases). The CDR3 has 17 residues. V gave up 2 bases and J gave up 0 bases, with 15 bases separating them. Per germline, CDR1 SGHRS and CDR2 YFSETQ. CDR3 nucleotides: TGCGCCAGCAGCTTTACAGGGTCGCTTGACTCCTACAATGAGCAGTTCTTC. As protein: CASSFTGSLDSYNEQFF. Supplemented by reference TRBV5-1 and TRBJ2-1, the full variable domain reads KAGVTQTPRYLIKTRGQQVTLSCSPISGHRSVSWYQQTPGQGLQFLFEYFSETQRNKGNFPGRFSGRQFSNSRSEMNVSTLELGDSALYLCASSFTGSLDSYNEQFFGPGTRLTVL.

The CDR3 region is CASSSDMTYEQYF. CDR3 DNA: TGTGCCAGCAGTTCCGACATGACCTACGAGCAGTACTTC. V and J are TRBV28 and TRBJ2-7, with unresolved D. Trimming took off 4 bases at V and 2 bases at J, with 9 bases between the two ends. The CDR3 covers 13 residues. Per the germline V gene, CDR1 is MDHEN and CDR2 is SYDVKM.

The chain uses TRBV9 and TRBJ2-7; 9 bases are shared with TRBD1. The CDR3 length is 15 residues. V was clipped by 4 bases and J by 0 bases; unmatched bases: 5. Germline V CDR1 and CDR2: SGDLS, YYNGEE. The CDR3: CASSPSGQGSYEQYF. CDR3 DNA sequence: TGTGCCAGCAGCCCCTCGGGACAGGGCTCCTACGAGCAGTACTTC.

This chain uses TRBV18 with TRBJ2-2; 14 bases are a match to TRBD2. The CDR3 consists of 16 residues. Germline assignment: CDR1 KGHSH and CDR2 LQKENI. With 2 bases clipped from V and 7 bases from J, the junction kept 3 bases outside the gene matches. The CDR3 sequence is CASSPGTSGRSGELFF. CDR3 bases: TGTGCCAGCTCACCAGGGACTAGCGGGAGAAGCGGGGAGCTGTTTTTT.